These 11 T cell receptor delta chains were all obtained from the same sample, sequenced in a study of gamma-delta chains in newborns, infants, children. TCRdb reanalysed the reads with CATT. This sample has roughly 4,700 delta-chain clones, with 2.5% to 3% found just once. The sequenced sample consisted of blood. The receptors were sampled from a child who was a newborn, infant or young child, either healthy, febrile or measles-vaccinated (not recorded which).

This clone was counted between two and nine times. V is TRDV1 and J is TRDJ3, with 8 bases aligning to TRDD3. The germline V gene encodes CDR1 TSWWSYY and CDR2 QGS. There are 19 residues in the CDR3. Trimming took 4 bases from V and 1 from J; bases not matched to a gene: 9. Written as DNA, the CDR3 is TGTGCTCTTGGGGGAAGTGGGGGATCAGAATCCTGGGACACCCGACAGATGTTTTTC. It specifies CALGGSGGSESWDTRQMFF.

This clone appeared a few times. Its ends do not fully match the called genes, so a read error is possible. The CDR3 nucleotides are TGCGCCTGTGACACCGTGGACTGGGGGATTCATAGCCCCTGGGACACCCGACAGATGTTTTTC. As protein: CACDTVDWGIHSPWDTRQMFF. The genes are TRDV2 and TRDJ3; 10 bases agree with TRDD3. Germline CDR1 GEAIGNYY, CDR2 EKD. This CDR3 comprises 21 residues.

This clone was detected only a few times. The chain uses TRAV29/DV5 and TRDJ2; possibly TRDD3 for D (6 bases). Germline V gene sequence: CDR1 NSMFDY, CDR2 ISSIKDK. Trimming left V 0 bases short and J 3 bases short, with 6 bases between. The CDR3 contains 13 residues. The CDR3 reads CAASGILTAQLFF. CDR3 coding DNA: TGTGCAGCAAGCGGGATACTGACAGCACAACTCTTCTTT.

A remark on this clone: This CDR3 is also generated by other DNA sequences in the sample. The chain joins TRDV2 to TRDJ3, with TRDD3 as a possible D gene (6 bases). Trimming left V 0 bases short and J 0 bases short, with 11 bases between. The germline V gene encodes CDR1 GEAIGNYY and CDR2 EKD. The length of the CDR3 is 18 residues. The CDR3: CACDTWGLSSWDTRQMFF. Written as DNA, the CDR3 is TGTGCCTGTGACACCTGGGGGCTCAGCTCCTGGGACACCCGACAGATGTTTTTC.

This clone has a handful of counts. Other DNA sequences in this specimen translate into the identical CDR3. The genes are TRDV2 and TRDJ3; 7 nucleotides match TRDD3. The CDR3 totals 18 residues. The germline V gene has CDR1 GEAIGNYY and CDR2 EKD. After removal of 0 bases from V and 0 bases from J, the junction contained 4 bases not matched to a gene. The CDR3 DNA reads TGTGCCTGTGACACCGTGGGGGACTTCTCCTGGGACACCCGACAGATGTTTTTC. Translated: CACDTVGDFSWDTRQMFF.

A few counts support this clone. V is TRDV2 and J is TRDJ3; 13 bases fit TRDD3. V lost 0 bases and J lost 2; bases outside the gene matches: 6. In germline, CDR1 is GEAIGNYY, CDR2 EKD. The CDR3 covers 20 residues. CDR3 protein: CACDTATGGYGAWDTRQMFF. The CDR3 DNA reads as TGTGCCTGTGACACCGCAACTGGGGGATACGGAGCCTGGGACACCCGACAGATGTTTTTC.

This clone was picked up a small number of times. Given a far larger clone just one base away, this is likely a sequencing read error. Distinct nucleotide sequences in the sample also encode this CDR3. This CDR3 reads CACDPLNTGGSPLTAQLFF. DNA for the CDR3: TGTGCCTGTGATCCCCTTAACACTGGGGGATCTCCTTTGACAGCACAACTCTTCTTT. This chain joins TRDV2 and TRDJ2; 10 bases are a match to TRDD3. V dropped 4 bases and J dropped 0; count of bases not matched to a gene: 13. CDR1 and CDR2 from the germline V gene are GEAIGNYY and EKD. The CDR3 has 19 amino acids.

This clone was counted between two and nine times. This chain's CDR3 is CACDIMGDTYTDKLIF. In DNA form, the CDR3 reads TGTGCCTGTGATATAATGGGGGATACGTACACCGATAAACTCATCTTT. The chain combines TRDV2 with TRDJ1, with TRDD3 identical over 11 bases. CDR1 and CDR2 (germline): GEAIGNYY, EKD. The CDR3 has 16 residues. J gave up 0 bases and V 4 bases, and 6 bases lay outside the gene matches.

This clone was detected a few times. The V call is TRDV2, the J call TRDJ3, with 12 bases fitting TRDD3. Looked up from germline, CDR1 is GEAIGNYY and CDR2 is EKD. V dropped 0 bases and J dropped 0; count of bases not matched to a gene: 5. The CDR3 length is 20 residues. CDR3 nucleotide sequence: TGTGCCTGTGACACCGGCTGGGGGATACGGGGCTCCTGGGACACCCGACAGATGTTTTTC. It codes for CACDTGWGIRGSWDTRQMFF.

This clone was found a few times. Here the CDR3 reads CACDVLGDTSYKLIF. The CDR3 DNA reads TGTGCCTGTGACGTACTGGGGGATACAAGCTATAAACTCATCTTT. The chain links TRDV2 to TRDJ1, with TRDD3 matching over 12 bases. The CDR3 is 15 residues long. The V gene end was trimmed by 3 bases and the J gene end by 6 bases; junction bases not matched to a gene: 7. Germline V lookup: CDR1 GEAIGNYY, CDR2 EKD.

The chain carries TRDV2 and TRDJ3; 11 bases agree with TRDD3. CDR1 is GEAIGNYY and CDR2 is EKD in the germline V gene. After removal of 3 bases from V and 2 bases from J, the junction contained 11 bases not matched to a gene. The CDR3 length is 20 residues. In nucleotides, the CDR3 is TGTGCCTGTGACGGACCCGTACTGGGGGATAGCCCCTGGGACACCCGACAGATGTTTTTC. The encoded protein is CACDGPVLGDSPWDTRQMFF.